This TCR beta chain was captured in a study of control samples from healthy donors and cancer patients. CDR3 size: 13 residues. Deletions cut 4 bases from V and 1 base from J, with 9 bases between. Per germline, CDR1 SGHRS and CDR2 YFSETQ. Clones were read by immunoSEQ multiplex PCR, and TCRdb kept only the in-frame ones, dropping some. Of 130,000 or so clones listed, around nine tenths are singletons. The specimen was blood. The V and J genes are TRBV5-1 and TRBJ2-7; D gene uncertain. The sequence was collected from a middle-aged man in good health. CDR3 nucleotide sequence: TGCGCCAGCAGCGTTCCACCATCCTACGAGCAGTACTTC. Its translation is CASSVPPSYEQYF.